The clone carrying this T cell receptor (beta chain) came up many times. Its antigen is unknown. The sample originates from a study of T cells in Graves' hyperthyroidism and ophthalmopathy. Background on the study: The authors collected peripheral blood at initial diagnosis, before any treatment. Overall study results and limits: Researchers found most expanded thyroid clonotypes above 0.001 in blood as well. Model-based prediction identified ophthalmopathy a median around seven months prior to its onset.

After removal of 0 bases from V and 0 bases from J, the junction contained 9 bases not matched to a gene. CDR3 length: 19 amino acids. The germline V gene encodes CDR1 KGHDR and CDR2 SFDVKD. Amplification of TCR beta CDR3 regions was performed using RNA transcripts as template. TCR CDR3 underwent first-round RT-PCR with the HTBI primer set. TCRdb redid the calling of the multiplex PCR reads with MiXCR, one entry per CDR3 protein. The table records around 350,000 distinct CDR3 sequences, about 14% of them present only once. The chain combines TRBV24-1 with TRBJ2-3, with 9 bases lining up with TRBD2. The material sequenced was blood. This clonotype was obtained from a woman aged 25 to 45 with Graves' ophthalmopathy. CDR3 nucleotide sequence: TGTGCCACCAGTGATTTGAGGCGGGGGGGCCTGTCAAGCACAGATACGCAGTATTTT. It translates to CATSDLRRGGLSSTDTQYF.